This T cell receptor (beta chain) is from a study of blood T cells in healthy people across ages. The CDR3 totals 15 residues. Germline CDR1 SGHRS, CDR2 YFSETQ. V lost 4 bases and J 6 bases, leaving 18 bases between the germline ends. Primers used in a second PCR of about 6 to 11 cycles were a sample-barcoded 5' primer and a J-beta primer mix. TCRdb processed the 5' RACE reads anew with MiXCR; each CDR3 protein has one entry. This sample has roughly 800,000 distinct CDR3 sequences, with 58% found just once. Total RNA, at least 5.5 micrograms per sample, came from PBMCs. The rearrangement links TRBV5-1 to TRBJ2-3; the D gene is possibly TRBD2 (5 bases). The source material was blood. The TCR originated in a man aged 30-40 years in good health. The CDR3 reads CASSPGRPEVDTQYF. Here the CDR3 DNA reads TGCGCCAGCAGCCCAGGACGCCCGGAGGTGGATACGCAGTATTTT.